This entry lists 10 T cell receptor beta chains sequenced from one sample in a study of T cell clonality in common variable immunodeficiency. Generated by immunoSEQ multiplex PCR, the TCRdb table keeps only in-frame clones and is missing some. The sample yields approximately 81,000 clones, without any singletons. Sequencing was carried out using peripheral blood mononuclear cells. The receptors were sampled from a person aged 18 to 70 in good health.

This clone was seen at least ten times. Coverage ceases 3 residues before the CDR3 finishes, and the germline J gene fills in the end. The chain couples TRBV18 to TRBJ2-7; D is perhaps TRBD2 (5 bases). The CDR3 runs to 13 residues. Germline values: CDR1 KGHSH, CDR2 LQKENI. The germline V and J ends were trimmed by 2 bases and 2 bases, with 7 bases remaining between them. The sequenced CDR3 bases are TGTGCCAGCTCACCAGCCGGGGCCTACGAG. It codes for CASSPAGAYE. The CDR3 as a whole reads CASSPAGAYEQYF.

This clone appeared many times. The DNA ends 3 residues before the CDR3 does, and the rest of the CDR3 is filled in from the germline J gene. The V call is TRBV19, the J call TRBJ2-2; D call uncertain. CDR1 LNHDA and CDR2 SQIVND come from the germline V gene (reference sequence). The CDR3 runs 13 residues. V lost 1 base and J lost 7, with 7 bases in between. Incomplete CDR3 DNA: TGTGCCAGTAGTATAGTTTTAATCGGGGAG. It is translated as CASSIVLIGE. The CDR3 reads in full as CASSIVLIGELFF.

This clone was found many times. The read halts 3 residues ahead of the CDR3 end, with the missing end drawn from the germline J gene. The gene calls are TRBV12-3 or TRBV12-4 and TRBJ2-7; 7 nucleotides agree with TRBD2. The length of the CDR3 is 14 residues. V lost 5 bases, J lost 6 bases, and 10 bases stayed unmatched. CDR3 protein: CASSERDYAAEQYF. Incomplete CDR3 DNA: TGTGCCAGCAGTGAGCGGGATTACGCTGCCGAG.

The sample holds many counts of this clone. The read terminates 3 residues ahead of where the CDR3 ends, so the germline J gene completes it. This chain connects TRBV29-1 to TRBJ2-7; D is uncertain. Germline loops: CDR1 SQVTM, CDR2 ANQGSEA. The CDR3 length is 15 residues. Trimming removed 0 bases at V and 5 bases at J, with 17 bases between. The part of the CDR3 DNA that was read is TGCAGCGTTGAAGATCATGGAGACACCCCCAACGAG. It specifies CSVEDHGDTPNE. The full CDR3 protein is CSVEDHGDTPNEQYF.

This clone was detected ten times or more. The missing CDR3 end, 3 residues past where the read stops, is filled in from the germline J gene. This chain joins TRBV12-3 or TRBV12-4 and TRBJ2-2, with 7 bases identical to TRBD2. The CDR3 has 15 amino acids. The junction had 7 bases not matched to a gene; V was cut back by 4 bases and J by 5 bases. The part of the CDR3 DNA that was read is TGTGCCAGCAGTTCTTTGGGGGGGAGGACCGGGGAG. Its protein product is CASSSLGGRTGE. The entire CDR3 is CASSSLGGRTGELFF.

This clone occurred many times. The read finishes 3 residues shy of the CDR3 end, and the germline J gene is used to complete it. This chain joins TRBV7-3 and TRBJ2-5; tentatively, D is TRBD2 (6 bases). This CDR3 spans 13 amino acids. V lost 5 bases to trimming and J lost 5 bases, with 12 bases between them. Germline CDR1 SGHTA, CDR2 FQGTGA. The CDR3 DNA, read in part, is TGTGCCAGCAGCCGTGGGGGGTGGGAGACC. Translating it yields CASSRGGWET. The whole CDR3 region reads CASSRGGWETQYF.

This clone was detected many times. The CDR3 sequence is CASSVDRGEGETQYF. CDR3 DNA, as far as it was read: TGTGCCAGTAGTGTCGACAGGGGTGAAGGGGAGACC. V usage is TRBV19 and J usage is TRBJ2-5, with 8 bases matching TRBD1. The read comes to an end 3 residues before the CDR3 does, leaving the germline J gene to fill in the end. J lost 5 bases, V lost 5 bases, and 10 bases had no gene match. CDR1 LNHDA and CDR2 SQIVND come from the germline V gene (reference sequence). The length of the CDR3 is 15 residues.

This clone has at least ten counts. The CDR3 is CSARDLGLGEQFF. CDR3 DNA, as far as it was read: TGCAGTGCTAGAGATTTGGGACTGGGTGAG. This chain connects TRBV20-1 to TRBJ2-1; D is perhaps TRBD2 (6 bases). The read is 3 residues too short to cover the CDR3 end, so that end is filled in from the germline J gene. This CDR3 region has 13 residues. Trimming left V 0 bases short and J 9 bases short, with 12 bases between. The germline V gene encodes CDR1 DFQATT and CDR2 SNEGSKA (reference sequence).

This clone occurred a few times. Read sequence stops 3 residues before the CDR3 end, and the germline J gene provides the missing end. The genes are TRBV2 and TRBJ1-5, with D possibly TRBD1 on 6 matching bases. The V gene's germline CDR1 is SNHLY and CDR2 FYNNEI. V shed 6 bases and J shed 6 bases, with 18 bases lying between them. There are 15 residues in the CDR3. CDR3 region: CASREPGQGSQPQHF. CDR3 bases read: TGTGCCAGCAGGGAACCGGGACAAGGTTCTCAGCCC.

This clone was detected ten times or more. The CDR3 is cut off 3 residues early in the read; its end comes from the germline J gene. J is TRBJ2-7 and V is TRBV5-1; D is perhaps TRBD1 (6 bases). CDR3 length: 14 residues. The germline CDR1 and CDR2 sequences are SGHRS and YFSETQ. Deletions cut 0 bases from V and 3 bases from J, with 10 bases between. Incomplete CDR3 DNA: TGCGCCAGCAGCTTGGACAGGGAACTCTACGAG. Translated: CASSLDRELYE. The full CDR3 reads CASSLDRELYEQYF.